Presented here are 7 T cell receptor beta chains from one specimen sequenced in a study of T cell responses to AZD1222 COVID-19 vaccine. Assay: immunoSEQ multiplex PCR; the TCRdb copy retains only in-frame clones and omits some. The data hold 80,000 to 95,000 clones, with about 90% observed a single time. This material consisted of peripheral blood, taken on day 0 of AZD1222 vaccination. The receptors come from an adult in good health.

This chain uses TRBV9 with TRBJ2-2; D is perhaps TRBD1 (6 bases). V was cut by 6 bases and J by 2 bases, with 8 bases left in between. This CDR3 comprises 13 residues. In germline, CDR1 is SGDLS, CDR2 YYNGEE. CDR3 amino acids: CASKQGNTGELFF. As DNA, the CDR3 is TGTGCCAGCAAACAGGGCAACACCGGGGAGCTGTTTTTT. Using reference TRBV9 and TRBJ2-2 for the parts outside the CDR3, the full variable domain is DSGVTQTPKHLITATGQRVTLRCSPRSGDLSVYWYQQSLDQGLQFLIQYYNGEERAKGNILERFSAQQFPDLHSELNLSSLELGDSALYFCASKQGNTGELFFGEGSRLTVL.

The rearrangement links TRBV7-3 to TRBJ1-5; a weak D match, TRBD1 (6 bases). Looked up from germline, CDR1 is SGHTA and CDR2 is FQGTGA. The CDR3 loop spans 13 amino acids. Trimming shortened V by 5 bases and J by 7 bases, and 12 bases separated the two germline ends. The CDR3 region has the DNA TGTGCCAGCAGCGCACAGGGAGGACAGCCCCAGCATTTT. Protein: CASSAQGGQPQHF.

The V and J genes are TRBV6-5 and TRBJ2-7; 9 nucleotides line up with TRBD2. V shed 5 bases, J shed 4 bases, and the junction held 9 bases outside the gene matches. Germline CDR1 is MNHEY and CDR2 is SVGAGI. The CDR3 is made up of 15 amino acids. The CDR3 coding sequence is TGTGCCAGCAGTCATGGGCGGGGGGGCCCTTACGAGCAGTACTTC. Its protein product is CASSHGRGGPYEQYF.

Only one count was recorded for this clone. The chain links TRBV11-2 to TRBJ1-6; unclear D gene. The CDR3 spans 14 residues. V was cut by 4 bases and J by 7 bases, with 11 bases left in between. Germline-derived CDR1 and CDR2 are SGHAT and FQNNGV. The CDR3 DNA reads TGTGCCAGCAGCTCCAGAGGGTCAAATTCACCCCTCCACTTT. It specifies CASSSRGSNSPLHF.

The chain combines TRBV6-1 with TRBJ1-3; D ambiguous. Germline V gives CDR1 MNHNS, CDR2 SASEGT. The CDR3 runs 15 residues. V was trimmed by 2 bases and J by 1 base, leaving 9 bases between them. The CDR3 bases are TGTGCCAGCAGTGAAACAGCCTATTCTGGAAACACCATATATTTT. Translated: CASSETAYSGNTIYF.

The rearrangement links TRBV28 to TRBJ1-1, with TRBD1 matching 7 bases. CDR1 and CDR2 (germline): MDHEN, SYDVKM. The CDR3 totals 15 residues. V was clipped by 2 bases and J by 2 bases; unmatched bases: 5. The CDR3 nucleotides read TGTGCCAGCAGTTTACAGGGGGACATTAACACTGAAGCTTTCTTT. This sequence encodes CASSLQGDINTEAFF.

This chain joins TRBV30 and TRBJ1-2; D is perhaps TRBD1 (5 bases). Germline assignment: CDR1 GTSNPN and CDR2 SVGIG (reference sequence). The CDR3 contains 14 residues. Trimming pared 3 bases from V and 4 bases from J, leaving 15 bases between. CDR3 region: CAWSLKRTSYGYTF. CDR3 bases: TGTGCCTGGAGCCTAAAAAGGACAAGCTATGGCTACACCTTC.